This passage covers 23 T cell receptor beta chains from one sample sequenced in a study of blood T cells in healthy people across ages (dated by TCRdb to between 2014 and 2016). The library came from 5' RACE. The sample was run on an Illumina HiSeq 2500. A second PCR of about 6 to 11 cycles was performed with a sample-barcoded 5' primer and a J-beta primer mix. The public reads were quality trimmed at Q25 with fastp and then assembled into clones with MiXCR by TCRdb, keeping productive beta chains. Under each unique CDR3 protein, matching rows form one entry showing the most common genes and DNA. The sample table lists 1.5 million to 2 million distinct CDR3 sequences, around 48% of them with a count of one. More than 2% of the sample lies in the top ten. Sequencing was done on a sample of blood. The receptors were sampled from a middle-aged woman in good health.

The V and J genes are TRBV18 and TRBJ1-3; D is unclear. The CDR3 is made up of 16 amino acids. Trimming pared 3 bases from V and 0 bases from J, leaving 12 bases between. The germline gives CDR1 KGHSH, CDR2 LQKENI. The DNA for the CDR3 is TGTGCCAGCTCACCTCCTCGTGGGAGCTCTGGAAACACCATATATTTT. Its protein is CASSPPRGSSGNTIYF.

The chain couples TRBV5-1 to TRBJ2-1; tentatively, D is TRBD1 (7 bases). V lost 7 bases and J lost 0, with 14 bases in between. Germline CDR1 reads SGHRS; CDR2 reads YFSETQ. CDR3 size: 15 residues. In DNA form, the CDR3 reads TGCGCCAGCGGAAGGGGGGACAGCTCCTACAATGAGCAGTTCTTC. Protein product: CASGRGDSSYNEQFF.

This chain joins TRBV20-1 and TRBJ1-2; no clear D gene. Trimming stripped 5 bases from V and 5 bases from J, with 15 bases between. The germline V gene has CDR1 DFQATT and CDR2 SNEGSKA (reference sequence). The CDR3 has 13 residues. The CDR3: CSAGREITYGYTF. The CDR3, as DNA: TGCAGTGCTGGGCGGGAGATTACTTATGGCTACACCTTC.

This sequence joins TRBV20-1 and TRBJ1-1, with D possibly matching TRBD1 (6 bases). This CDR3 spans 14 amino acids. Between the trimmed V and J ends, which lost 6 bases and 5 bases, there was a span of 19 bases. Germline V gene lookup returns CDR1 DFQATT and CDR2 SNEGSKA (reference sequence). Here the CDR3 DNA reads TGCAGTGCCAGGAGACAGGATGGGTTGACTGAAGCTTTCTTT. It yields the protein CSARRQDGLTEAFF.

A word on this clonotype: The germline gene is not matched at one end of the junction; a read error may be the cause. This chain joins TRBV4-2 and TRBJ2-6; D is perhaps TRBD1 (5 bases). The CDR3 has 17 amino acids. Germline CDR1 LGHNA, CDR2 YNFKEQ. The CDR3 DNA is TGTGCCAGCAGCCAAGCTACAGCCGCCTCTGGGGCCGACGTCCTGACTTTC. Amino acid sequence: CASSQATAASGADVLTF.

The chain joins TRBV27 to TRBJ2-7, with 10 bases lining up with TRBD1. V was pared by 4 bases and J by 0 bases, with 6 bases of the junction left unmatched. The germline CDR1 and CDR2 sequences are MNHEY and SMNVEV (reference sequence). This CDR3 contains 16 residues. CDR3 sequence: CASSSRQGATSYEQYF. The CDR3 nucleotides are TGTGCCAGCAGTTCGCGACAGGGGGCAACCTCCTACGAGCAGTACTTC.

The V and J genes are TRBV20-1 and TRBJ2-1, with D perhaps TRBD2 (5 bases). The germline V and J ends were trimmed by 3 bases and 2 bases, with 14 bases remaining between them. CDR3 length equals 15 residues. Per the germline V gene, CDR1 is DFQATT and CDR2 is SNEGSKA (reference sequence). The CDR3 reads CSASLTRWAYNEQFF. The CDR3 coding sequence is TGCAGTGCTAGTCTCACTAGGTGGGCCTACAATGAGCAGTTCTTC.

This clonotype was detected only a few times. The rearrangement uses TRBV29-1 and TRBJ2-4; 9 bases agree with TRBD1. In germline, CDR1 is SQVTM, CDR2 ANQGSEA. This CDR3 has 11 amino acids. After removal of 4 bases from V and 14 bases from J, the junction contained 6 bases not matched to a gene. The CDR3 region is CSVALGQGEYF. The DNA of the CDR3 is TGCAGCGTTGCCCTGGGACAGGGAGAGTACTTC.

This chain links TRBV18 with TRBJ1-6, with D maybe TRBD1 (5 bases). The CDR3 is 13 residues long. Trimming stripped 1 base from V and 9 bases from J, with 7 bases between. Germline V gene lookup returns CDR1 KGHSH and CDR2 LQKENI. The CDR3 reads CASSPQGISPLHF. CDR3 DNA sequence: TGTGCCAGCTCACCACAGGGGATTTCACCCCTCCACTTT.

This clonotype was picked up a small number of times. This sequence joins TRBV4-3 and TRBJ1-2; 8 nucleotides match TRBD1. This CDR3 contains 19 residues. The germline V gene encodes CDR1 LGHNA and CDR2 YSLEER. Trimming cost V 1 base and J 4 bases; bases outside gene matches: 17. CDR3 residues: CASSQGMDRDSLVGYGYTF. In DNA form, the CDR3 reads TGCGCCAGCAGCCAAGGGATGGACAGGGATTCCCTAGTTGGCTATGGCTACACCTTC.

The CDR3 sequence is CSGQAFSTDTQYF. As DNA, the CDR3 is TGCAGCGGACAGGCCTTTAGCACAGATACGCAGTATTTT. The rearrangement links TRBV29-1 to TRBJ2-3; perhaps TRBD1 as D (6 bases). The CDR3 loop spans 13 amino acids. The germline gives CDR1 SQVTM, CDR2 ANQGSEA. Deletions cut 7 bases from V and 0 bases from J, with 11 bases between.

This CDR3 is CASSRWSYGYTF. CDR3 bases: TGTGCCAGCAGCCGCTGGTCCTATGGCTACACCTTC. The chain employs TRBV7-9 and TRBJ1-2, with D hard to call. The length of the CDR3 is 12 residues. Deletions cut 5 bases from V and 4 bases from J, with 8 bases between. The germline V gene has CDR1 SEHNR and CDR2 FQNEAQ (reference sequence).

V and J are TRBV9 and TRBJ2-3; possibly TRBD1 for D (6 bases). Trimming removed 0 bases at V and 8 bases at J, with 13 bases between. This CDR3 is built from 14 residues. Germline values: CDR1 SGDLS, CDR2 YYNGEE. The CDR3 spells CASSVGDTRATQYF. The CDR3 DNA follows: TGTGCCAGCAGCGTAGGGGACACTCGAGCTACGCAGTATTTT.

The V gene is TRBV2, the J gene TRBJ1-2, with 10 bases lining up with TRBD1. Unmatched junction bases numbered 4, after V lost 1 base and J lost 8 bases. The CDR3 is 14 residues long. Germline loops: CDR1 SNHLY, CDR2 FYNNEI. The CDR3 region has the DNA TGTGCCAGCAGTGAAGGGGGGACAGGGGACGGCTACACCTTC. Translating it yields CASSEGGTGDGYTF.

This clonotype occurred a few times. V is TRBV7-2 and J is TRBJ2-1; maybe TRBD1 (6 bases). CDR1 is SGHTA and CDR2 is FQGNSA in the germline V gene. Trimming took off 8 bases at V and 6 bases at J, with 14 bases between the two ends. The length of the CDR3 is 13 residues. CDR3 nucleotides: TGTGCCAGCTCATGGGGGCGCGGCAATGAGCAGTTCTTC. Amino acid sequence: CASSWGRGNEQFF.

The rearrangement joins TRBV7-6 to TRBJ2-7; D is ambiguous. Trimming stripped 5 bases from V and 3 bases from J, with 8 bases between. Germline assignment: CDR1 SGHVS and CDR2 FNYEAQ. The CDR3 consists of 12 residues. The CDR3 here is CASSKDGYEQYF. The CDR3 DNA reads as TGTGCCAGCAGCAAGGACGGCTACGAGCAGTACTTC.

V is TRBV20-1 and J is TRBJ1-1, with D possibly being TRBD1 (6 bases). CDR3 length: 14 amino acids. The V gene lost 3 bases and the J gene lost 4 bases, with 15 bases spanning the gap. Germline-derived CDR1 and CDR2 are DFQATT and SNEGSKA (reference sequence). Here the CDR3 reads CSARSGEWSTEAFF. CDR3 DNA sequence: TGCAGTGCTAGGTCAGGGGAGTGGAGCACTGAAGCTTTCTTT.

CDR3 nucleotides: TGTGCCAGCAGAAAATTGCTAACGGGTTATGGCTACACCTTC. Encoded protein: CASRKLLTGYGYTF. The rearrangement uses TRBV14 and TRBJ1-2; D unresolved. Germline V lookup: CDR1 SGHDN, CDR2 FVKESK. This CDR3 region has 14 residues. V lost 6 bases and J 5 bases, leaving 16 bases between the germline ends.

The genes are TRBV28 and TRBJ1-2, with D maybe TRBD1 (5 bases). Germline V gene lookup returns CDR1 MDHEN and CDR2 SYDVKM. V was cut by 2 bases and J by 7 bases, with 17 bases left in between. The CDR3 consists of 15 residues. The CDR3 DNA sequence: TGTGCCAGCAGTTTAGAAGGAGGGGTGGTAGGTGGCTACACCTTC. This encodes CASSLEGGVVGGYTF.

The V and J genes are TRBV5-1 and TRBJ1-2, with D hard to call. CDR3 length equals 13 residues. The V end lost 4 bases, the J end lost 4 bases, and 11 bases lay between the germline ends. Germline CDR1 reads SGHRS; CDR2 reads YFSETQ. CDR3 sequence (DNA): TGCGCCAGCAGCGTGAGGAACGGCTATGGCTACACCTTC. Translating gives CASSVRNGYGYTF. The entire variable domain, with the rest obtained from reference TRBV5-1 and TRBJ1-2, is as follows: KAGVTQTPRYLIKTRGQQVTLSCSPISGHRSVSWYQQTPGQGLQFLFEYFSETQRNKGNFPGRFSGRQFSNSRSEMNVSTLELGDSALYLCASSVRNGYGYTFGSGTRLTVV.

This clonotype has a handful of counts. The chain joins TRBV7-9 to TRBJ2-7, with a weak D call TRBD1 (6 bases). Trimming left V 5 bases short and J 3 bases short, with 11 bases between. CDR1 and CDR2 (germline): SEHNR, FQNEAQ (reference sequence). This CDR3 is built from 13 residues. CDR3 nucleotide sequence: TGTGCCAGCAGCCGGAGCAGGGGCTACGAGCAGTACTTC. This translates into CASSRSRGYEQYF.

This clonotype was seen more than once but under ten times. The chain links TRBV20-1 to TRBJ1-2; D call uncertain. The CDR3 consists of 11 residues. In germline, CDR1 is DFQATT, CDR2 SNEGSKA (reference sequence). Trimming removed 1 base from V and 6 bases from J, with 6 bases in between. The CDR3 spells CSARGSDGYTF. In DNA form, the CDR3 reads TGCAGTGCTAGAGGTTCAGATGGCTACACCTTC.

This clonotype was recorded a few times. This chain joins TRBV14 and TRBJ2-5; D unclear. Judging by the DNA end, TRBJ2-7 fits better; the J call may be wrong. This CDR3 contains 13 residues. Germline CDR1 SGHDN, CDR2 FVKESK. The CDR3 DNA is TGTGCCAGCAGCCAATCCCCCACCTACGAGCAGTACTTC. It specifies CASSQSPTYEQYF.